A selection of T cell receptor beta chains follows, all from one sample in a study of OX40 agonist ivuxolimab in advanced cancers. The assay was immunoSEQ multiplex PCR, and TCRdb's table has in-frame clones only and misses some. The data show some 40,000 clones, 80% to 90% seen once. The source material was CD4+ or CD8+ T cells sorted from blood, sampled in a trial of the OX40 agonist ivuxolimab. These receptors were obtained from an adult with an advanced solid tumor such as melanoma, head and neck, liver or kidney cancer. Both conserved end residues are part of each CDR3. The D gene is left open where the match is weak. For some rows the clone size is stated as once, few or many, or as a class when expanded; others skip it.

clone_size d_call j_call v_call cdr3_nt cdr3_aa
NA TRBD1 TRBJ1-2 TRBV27 TGTGCCAGCAGTTCAGGGACAGGGGTTTATGGCTACACCTTC CASSSGTGVYGYTF
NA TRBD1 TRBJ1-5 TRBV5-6 TGTGCCAGCAGCTTGGCCGGGAACAGGGGACATCCCGATCAGCCCCAGCATTTT CASSLAGNRGHPDQPQHF
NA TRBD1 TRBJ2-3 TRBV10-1 TGCGCCAGCAGTGGGGGGACAGGGATGGCAGATACGCAGTATTTT CASSGGTGMADTQYF
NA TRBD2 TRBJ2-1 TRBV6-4 TGTGCCAGCAGTGACTCCCCGACCGGGTGGGAGGGCCGCAATGAGCAGTTCTTC CASSDSPTGWEGRNEQFF
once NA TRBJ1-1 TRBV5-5 TGTGCCAGCGCTTTCGACATGAACACTGAAGCTTTCTTT CASAFDMNTEAFF
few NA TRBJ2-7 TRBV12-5 TGTGCTAGTAGAACAGATGCCTACGAGCAGTACTTC CASRTDAYEQYF
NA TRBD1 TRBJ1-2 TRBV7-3 TGTGCCAGCAGCCCCGGGACAGGGGGCGGGTATGGCTACACCTTC CASSPGTGGGYGYTF
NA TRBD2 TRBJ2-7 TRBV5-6 TGTGCCAGCAGCTTGGGACTAGCGGGGGGAAGACAGTACTTC CASSLGLAGGRQYF
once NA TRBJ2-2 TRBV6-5 TGTGCCAGCAGTGGCGAAGGGACCGGGGAGCTGTTTTTT CASSGEGTGELFF
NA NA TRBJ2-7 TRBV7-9 TGTGCCAGCAGCTTAGAGAGGGGGTCCAGACACTACGAGCAGTACTTC CASSLERGSRHYEQYF
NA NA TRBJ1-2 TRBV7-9 TGTGCCAGCACCAAGTGGGGGGAAATCTCATACACCTTC CASTKWGEISYTF
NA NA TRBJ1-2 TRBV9 TGTGCCAGCAGCGTAGTGGGGTCCGGCTATGGCTACACCTTC CASSVVGSGYGYTF
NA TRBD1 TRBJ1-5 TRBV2 TGTGCCAGCAGTGAGGACAGGGATAATCAGCCCCAGCATTTT CASSEDRDNQPQHF
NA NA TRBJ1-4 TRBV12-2 TGTGCAAGTCGCCAGACAGGGGGCTGGGAAAAACTGTTTTTT CASRQTGGWEKLFF
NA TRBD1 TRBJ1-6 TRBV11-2 TGTGCCAGCAGCTTTTTGACAGGGGGCGTAAATTCACCCCTCCACTTT CASSFLTGGVNSPLHF